Detailed here is one T cell receptor (beta chain). Only in-frame clones appear in the TCRdb table, and some are missing; sequencing was by immunoSEQ multiplex PCR. The sample yields 150,000 or so clones, 80% to 95% seen once. The sample comes from a study of control samples from healthy donors and cancer patients. V was shortened by 2 bases and J by 7 bases, with 15 bases between the two germline ends. The CDR3 contains 14 residues. Looked up from germline, CDR1 is SGDLS and CDR2 is YYNGEE. Sequencing was done on a sample of blood. The receptor was derived from a man aged 35-49 years in good health. V gene TRBV9 combines with J gene TRBJ1-2; D is possibly TRBD1 (5 bases). The CDR3 here is CASSVHFRAGGYTF. The CDR3 coding sequence is TGTGCCAGCAGCGTGCACTTCAGGGCGGGTGGCTACACCTTC.